Reported below is one T cell receptor beta chain. Its antigen is still unknown. This entry comes from a study of cytomegalovirus exposure and HLA in healthy donors. As for the study in general: Caucasian-associated ancestry cluster membership applied to around 80% of 398 genotyped donors. Findings of the study overall: About 87% or about 30% of the time was how often most TCR beta V segments were productive, according to an earlier analysis. Presence/absence analysis assumed near-uniform sequencing depth across donors.

J lost 6 bases, V lost 4 bases, and 6 bases had no gene match. In germline, CDR1 is SGHRS, CDR2 YFSETQ. The CDR3 totals 15 residues. Primers included in the PCR were 60 Vbeta and 13 Jbeta primers. Repertoires were generated with immunoSEQ multiplex PCR, while TCRdb's copy carries only in-frame clones and drops some. The sample has some 140,000 clones, approximately 79% seen once. Source material: PBMCs. The receptor was isolated from a man aged 40-50 years in good health and CMV-seropositive. The rearrangement links TRBV5-1 to TRBJ2-1; 11 positions match TRBD2. CDR3 sequence reads: CASSPGTSGVNEQFF. CDR3 nucleotide sequence: TGCGCCAGCAGCCCCGGGACTAGCGGTGTCAATGAGCAGTTCTTC.